Each of the 7 T cell receptor beta chains below was sequenced from the same sample in a study of blood T cell repertoires in COVID-19. Only in-frame clones appear in the TCRdb table, and some are missing; sequencing was by immunoSEQ multiplex PCR. The sample lists approximately 150,000 clones; more than 65% were seen once. The specimen was peripheral blood. The receptors stem from a man in his sixties with active or convalescent COVID-19.

The gene calls are TRBV14 and TRBJ1-1; 8 bases fit TRBD1. Germline lookup yields CDR1 SGHDN and CDR2 FVKESK. V was clipped by 4 bases and J by 1 base; unmatched bases: 5. This CDR3 is 15 amino acids long. The CDR3 DNA reads as TGTGCCAGCAGCCTAATCAGGGGGCCGAACACTGAAGCTTTCTTT. Amino acid sequence: CASSLIRGPNTEAFF.

V gene TRBV5-1 combines with J gene TRBJ2-5; the D is unclear. CDR3 length: 13 amino acids. Trimming stripped 0 bases from V and 1 base from J, with 4 bases between. Germline V lookup: CDR1 SGHRS, CDR2 YFSETQ. Written as DNA, the CDR3 is TGCGCCAGCAGCTTGGCTTTCCAAGAGACCCAGTACTTC. Amino acids: CASSLAFQETQYF.

The chain combines TRBV2 with TRBJ1-2; D might be TRBD1 (6 bases). The CDR3 totals 13 residues. Trimming removed 3 bases from V and 7 bases from J, with 12 bases in between. Germline V gene lookup returns CDR1 SNHLY and CDR2 FYNNEI. The CDR3 loop is CASSDPGGRGYTF. The DNA for the CDR3 is TGTGCCAGCAGTGATCCGGGGGGCCGTGGCTACACCTTC.

The chain links TRBV18 to TRBJ2-1, with 8 bases aligning to TRBD1. Trimming at V came to 0 bases and at J to 7 bases, leaving 5 bases not matched to a gene. There are 15 residues in the CDR3. The germline gives CDR1 KGHSH, CDR2 LQKENI. The CDR3, as DNA: TGTGCCAGCTCACCACCGGGACAGGAGTATAATGAGCAGTTCTTC. It translates to CASSPPGQEYNEQFF.

J is TRBJ2-5 and V is TRBV7-9, with a tentative D call TRBD2 (6 bases). The CDR3 length is 14 residues. Germline V gene sequence: CDR1 SEHNR, CDR2 FQNEAQ (reference sequence). The V gene lost 0 bases and the J gene lost 5 bases, with 10 bases spanning the gap. The CDR3, as DNA: TGTGCCAGCAGCTTAGCGGGCGGGGATGAGACCCAGTACTTC. This codes for CASSLAGGDETQYF. The variable domain in full, completed from reference TRBV7-9 and TRBJ2-5, reads DTGVSQNPRHKITKRGQNVTFRCDPISEHNRLYWYRQTLGQGPEFLTYFQNEAQLEKSRLLSDRFSAERPKGSFSTLEIQRTEQGDSAMYLCASSLAGGDETQYFGPGTRLLVL.

The chain combines TRBV30 with TRBJ1-6; D might be TRBD1 (5 bases). Deletions cut 6 bases from V and 1 base from J, with 16 bases between. The germline V gene has CDR1 GTSNPN and CDR2 SVGIG (reference sequence). CDR3 length: 16 residues. The CDR3 DNA reads TGTGCCTGCCCAACGGAGGGGAGGTCCTATAATTCACCCCTCCACTTT. This codes for CACPTEGRSYNSPLHF.

This chain connects TRBV30 to TRBJ1-3; TRBD1 matches 7 bases. The V gene's germline CDR1 is GTSNPN and CDR2 SVGIG (reference sequence). The V and J ends lost 5 bases and 0 bases, in that order; junction bases with no gene match: 1. This CDR3 is 13 amino acids long. CDR3 coding DNA: TGTGCCTGGGACAGGGACTCTGGAAACACCATATATTTT. This encodes CAWDRDSGNTIYF.